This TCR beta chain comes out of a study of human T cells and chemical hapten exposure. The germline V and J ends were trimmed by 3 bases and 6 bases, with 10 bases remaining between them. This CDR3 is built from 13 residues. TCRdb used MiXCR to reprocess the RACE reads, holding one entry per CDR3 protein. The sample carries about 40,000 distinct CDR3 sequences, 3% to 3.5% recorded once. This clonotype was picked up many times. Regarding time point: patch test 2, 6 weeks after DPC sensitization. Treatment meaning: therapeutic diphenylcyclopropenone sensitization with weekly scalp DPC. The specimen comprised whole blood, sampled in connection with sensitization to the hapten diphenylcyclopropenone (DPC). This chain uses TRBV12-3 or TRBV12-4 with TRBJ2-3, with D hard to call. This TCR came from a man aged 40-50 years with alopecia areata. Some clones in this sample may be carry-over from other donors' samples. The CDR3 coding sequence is TGTGCCAGCAGTTTGAAAAGGCGGGATACGCAGTATTTT. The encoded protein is CASSLKRRDTQYF.